This TCR beta chain was retrieved from a study of neurological immune-mediated disorders. It was by 5'RACE with 10-nucleotide random UMIs that the cDNA was made. TCRdb reprocessed the 5' RACE reads via MiXCR and lists one record per CDR3 protein. The sample records nearly 45,000 distinct CDR3 sequences, 10% to 15% being singletons. This clonotype was detected many times. The origin of this receptor is a female donor in good health. Sequenced input: PBMCs.

The chain's CDR3 is CASSPWETGGPDTQYF. The DNA for the CDR3 is TGTGCCAGCAGCCCGTGGGAGACGGGAGGGCCAGATACGCAGTATTTT. The rearrangement uses TRBV7-9 and TRBJ2-3, with 8 positions matching TRBD2. This CDR3 contains 16 residues. The germline V gene encodes CDR1 SEHNR and CDR2 FQNEAQ (reference sequence). V trimming: 5 bases; J trimming: 4 bases; junction bases outside the gene matches: 11.